One and the same sample provided the 2 T cell receptor beta chains below, sequenced in a study of vaccination and CD4 T cells after COVID-19. Sequenced with the Oncomine TCR Beta short-read assay was DNA taken from cultured CD4+ T cells. TCRdb re-derived calls from the PCR reads in MiXCR, one entry per CDR3 protein. The repertoire holds approximately 11,000 distinct CDR3 sequences, with roughly 69% as singletons. Treatment of the sample: 10-day PBMC culture with coronavirus spike peptide pools or control peptides (ViraFEST assay). These receptors are not linked to any known antigen. The material sequenced was CD4+ T cells from blood, cultured in vitro. Receptors were obtained from a human donor who had recovered from COVID-19.

The chain carries TRBV6-1 and TRBJ1-4; 7 nucleotides match TRBD1. V lost 7 bases, J lost 7 bases, and 6 bases stayed unmatched. In germline, CDR1 is MNHNS, CDR2 SASEGT. CDR3 size: 13 residues. Here the CDR3 DNA reads TGTGCCAGCAATCGGGACAGAGGTGAAAAACTGTTTTTT. This codes for CASNRDRGEKLFF.

The chain is built from TRBV20-1 and TRBJ2-3, with 8 positions matching TRBD2. Germline V gives CDR1 DFQATT, CDR2 SNEGSKA (reference sequence). This CDR3 comprises 14 residues. V trimming: 3 bases; J trimming: 4 bases; junction bases outside the gene matches: 6. Here the CDR3 DNA reads TGCAGTGCTAGCTTGGCGGGGGGCGCAGATACGCAGTATTTT. Translated, it gives CSASLAGGADTQYF.